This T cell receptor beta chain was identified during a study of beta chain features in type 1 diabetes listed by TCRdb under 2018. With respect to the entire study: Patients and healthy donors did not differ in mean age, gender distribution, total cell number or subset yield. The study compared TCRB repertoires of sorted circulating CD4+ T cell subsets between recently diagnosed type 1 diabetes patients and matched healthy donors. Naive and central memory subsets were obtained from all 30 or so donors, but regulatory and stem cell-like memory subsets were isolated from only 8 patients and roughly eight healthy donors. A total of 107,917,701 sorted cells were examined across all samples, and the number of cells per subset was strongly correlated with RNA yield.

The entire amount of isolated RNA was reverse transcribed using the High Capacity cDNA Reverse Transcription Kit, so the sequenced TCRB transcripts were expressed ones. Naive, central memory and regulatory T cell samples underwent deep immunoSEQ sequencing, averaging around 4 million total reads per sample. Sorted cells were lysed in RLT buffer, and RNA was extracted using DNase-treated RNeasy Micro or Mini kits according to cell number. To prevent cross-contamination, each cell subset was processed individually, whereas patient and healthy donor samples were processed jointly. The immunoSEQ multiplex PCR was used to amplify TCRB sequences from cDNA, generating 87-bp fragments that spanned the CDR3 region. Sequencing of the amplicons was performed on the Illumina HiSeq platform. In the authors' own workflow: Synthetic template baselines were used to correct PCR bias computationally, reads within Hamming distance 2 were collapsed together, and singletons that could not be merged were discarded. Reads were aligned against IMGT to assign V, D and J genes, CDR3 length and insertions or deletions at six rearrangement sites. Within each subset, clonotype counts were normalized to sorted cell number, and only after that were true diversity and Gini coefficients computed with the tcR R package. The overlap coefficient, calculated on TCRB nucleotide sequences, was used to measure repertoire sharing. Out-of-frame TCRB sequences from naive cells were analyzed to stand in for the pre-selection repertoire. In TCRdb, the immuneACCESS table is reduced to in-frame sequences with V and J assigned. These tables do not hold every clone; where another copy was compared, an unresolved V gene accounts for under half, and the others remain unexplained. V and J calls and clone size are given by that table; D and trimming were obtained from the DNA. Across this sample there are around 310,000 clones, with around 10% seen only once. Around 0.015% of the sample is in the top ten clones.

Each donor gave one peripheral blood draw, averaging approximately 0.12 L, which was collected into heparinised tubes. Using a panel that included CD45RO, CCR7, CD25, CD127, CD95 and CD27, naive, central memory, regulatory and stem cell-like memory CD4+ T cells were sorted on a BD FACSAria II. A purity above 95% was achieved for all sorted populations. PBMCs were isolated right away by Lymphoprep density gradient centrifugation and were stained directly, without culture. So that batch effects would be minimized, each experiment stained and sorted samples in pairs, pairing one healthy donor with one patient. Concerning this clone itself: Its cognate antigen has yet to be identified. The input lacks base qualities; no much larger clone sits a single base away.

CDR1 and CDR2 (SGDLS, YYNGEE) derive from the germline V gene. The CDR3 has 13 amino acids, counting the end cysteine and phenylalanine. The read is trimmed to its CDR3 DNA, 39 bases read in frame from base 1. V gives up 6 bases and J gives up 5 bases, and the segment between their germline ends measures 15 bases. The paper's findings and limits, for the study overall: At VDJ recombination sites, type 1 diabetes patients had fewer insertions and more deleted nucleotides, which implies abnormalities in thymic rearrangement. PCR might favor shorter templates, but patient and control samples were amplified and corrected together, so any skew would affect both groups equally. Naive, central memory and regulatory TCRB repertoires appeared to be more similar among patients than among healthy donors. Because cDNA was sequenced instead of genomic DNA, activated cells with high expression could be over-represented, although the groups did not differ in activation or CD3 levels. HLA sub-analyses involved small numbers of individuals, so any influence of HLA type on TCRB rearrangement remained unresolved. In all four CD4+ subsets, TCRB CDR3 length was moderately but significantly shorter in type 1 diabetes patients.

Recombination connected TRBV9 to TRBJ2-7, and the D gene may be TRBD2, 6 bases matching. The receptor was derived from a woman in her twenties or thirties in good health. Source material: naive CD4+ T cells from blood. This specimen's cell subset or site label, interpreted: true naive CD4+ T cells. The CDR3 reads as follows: CASNDGRENEQYF. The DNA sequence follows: TGTGCCAGCAACGACGGGAGAGAAAACGAGCAGTACTTC.